This T cell receptor beta chain was sequenced in a study of T cells in Graves' hyperthyroidism and ophthalmopathy (dated 2019 in TCRdb). For the wider study: Peripheral blood was sampled at the time of initial diagnosis, prior to any treatment. After sampling, hyperthyroidism patients received methimazole starting at 30 mg daily, and ophthalmopathy patients received high-dose intravenous methylprednisolone. To identify TCR V-J signatures that set the groups apart, the researchers used a discovery cohort of more than 95 patients, made up of 40 to 45 with Graves' ophthalmopathy and some 58 with stable Graves' hyperthyroidism. According to the paper, TCR Vbeta CDR3 sequencing was carried out on 135 peripheral blood samples, which came from 40 to 45 ophthalmopathy, 80 or so hyperthyroidism and roughly 17 progressor patients. The study also compared thyroid tissue and blood T-cell repertoires from five or six Graves' hyperthyroidism patients. The 100 discovery patients were randomly split 7:3 into training and test sets. Whether ophthalmopathy could be predicted prospectively was tested in an independent validation cohort made up of 18 hyperthyroidism patients plus 17 patients who later progressed to ophthalmopathy. Points the paper makes about the study in general: Most expanded thyroid clonotypes (frequency above 0.001) were also found in blood, which suggests that blood repertoires may mirror thyroid immune responses. In validation, the model predicted progression to ophthalmopathy with 65% to 71% sensitivity and approximately 72% specificity, a median of approximately 6.5 months before onset. No statistical method was used to set the sample size in advance, and investigators knew the group allocation. Ophthalmopathy was separated from stable hyperthyroidism by a 13 V-J signature model, with over 85% sensitivity and 81% to 83% specificity obtained in cross-validation and 80%/75% obtained in testing.

TCR beta CDR3 regions were amplified from RNA transcripts. The first round of RT-PCR for the TCR CDR3 was performed with the HTBI primer set and the Qiagen OneStep RT-PCR kit. The libraries were constructed in a second round of multiplex PCR and then size-selected and purified. The libraries were sequenced on an Illumina HiSeq2000 using paired-end 100 bp reads. As for the original processing: SOAPnuke was used to process the raw data, throwing out any read that contained adapters or uncalled bases, had a mean Phred below 15, or lacked an exact constant-primer or identifier match. COPE v1.2.5 was used to merge the high-quality paired reads, and each unique nucleotide sequence was defined as a clonotype. MiTCR v1.1 was used to align the clonotypes against IMGT TRBV, TRBD and TRBJ reference segments. Analysis was restricted to V-J combinations with a frequency above 0.0001, which covered roughly 99% of repertoires. A TCS score was defined as the ratio of F50 (clonal expansion) to E x V (chaos), with BLOSUM62-based TCRdist applied between CDR3 peptides within each V-J. Welch's t-statistics and random forest reduced 500 to 550 V-J features to roughly 13, which were used in a naive Bayes classifier (R e1071). The similarity between thyroid and blood repertoires was quantified using the Morisita-Horn index. TCRdb reprocessed the public reads (quality trimming at Q25 with fastp, clone calling with MiXCR) and kept in-frame beta chains. Rows matching on CDR3 protein sequence are summarized as one entry with the most common DNA and genes. The V and J calls reflect TCRdb's pipeline rather than the authors' work. Counted in this sample were hundreds of thousands of distinct CDR3 sequences; around 39% of them appeared once. 8% to 9% of the sample is held by the ten biggest clonotypes.

A patient counted as having stable Graves' hyperthyroidism if no progression to ophthalmopathy occurred over 18 months of follow-up. Hyperthyroidism patients were aged 18 to 65 years and newly diagnosed, with disease duration of less than 2 months. Exclusion was applied to patients with uncontrolled infections, other autoimmune diseases, pregnancy or lactation. Diagnoses were established on the basis of clinical symptoms, serum thyroxine and TRAb, thyroid ultrasound, and orbital computed tomography. Ficoll-Paque density gradient centrifugation was used to isolate PBMCs from around 9.1 ml of fresh peripheral blood. Total RNA was extracted with Trizol reagent, and quality was checked on an Agilent 2100 Bioanalyzer. A remark on this clonotype: The antigen it binds to is not known. No per-base quality is available; no much larger clone lies one base away.

From the germline V gene, CDR1 is MNHEY and CDR2 is SVGAGI. Measured from the cysteine to the phenylalanine, the CDR3 is 14 residues long. The DNA shown is the 42-base CDR3, in frame from base 1. V is reduced by 6 bases and J by 11 bases, leaving a spacing of 20 bases between them. The sequenced sample consisted of blood. This receptor was identified in a man between 18 and 29 years old with Graves' hyperthyroidism. This receptor chain uses TRBV6-5 and TRBJ1-5, with TRBD1 as a weak D call on 5 bases. The DNA reads as follows: TGTGCCAGCAGGCCCGGGCCGAGAGGGGAGACCCAGCATTTT. Its coded protein is CASRPGPRGETQHF.